This entry is about one T cell receptor (beta chain). This sample is part of a study of blood T cell repertoires in COVID-19. Study background: Researchers got acute and convalescent COVID-19 samples from the United States, Italy and Spain. PBMCs, B-cell-depleted T cells, or T cells provided the cDNA or gDNA that made up the material.

Under the authors' procedure: Nucleated cell counts were estimated from reference gene primer amplification. The method was immunoSEQ multiplex PCR; TCRdb's version includes in-frame clones alone and lacks a portion of them. V, J and clone size are those of that table, while D and trimming were read from the DNA. The table records fewer than 110,000 clones, approximately 87% of them present only once. The CDR3 is made up of 15 amino acids. Germline lookup yields CDR1 GTSNPN and CDR2 SVGIG (reference sequence). Between the trimmed V and J ends, which lost 4 bases and 4 bases, there was a span of 17 bases.

The specimen sequenced was peripheral blood. The V and J genes are TRBV30 and TRBJ1-5, with unresolved D. The sequence came from a human donor in a cohort sampled during active or convalescent COVID-19. The CDR3 region has the DNA TGTGCCTGGAACCCCAGTGGCAGTTTTAATCAGCCCCAGCATTTT. Its translation is CAWNPSGSFNQPQHF.